This T cell receptor (beta chain) was identified in a study of PD-1 blockade in classical Hodgkin lymphoma. Study outcomes and limitations: Why the repertoires differ is still unclear, perhaps disease activity or prior therapy. Patients who began taking nivolumab under 1 year after ASCT were left out. Before treatment, complete responders showed about the same diversity as newly diagnosed patients.

Every patient was affected by relapse after autologous stem cell transplantation, while exposure to brentuximab vedotin was not uniform. Best overall response was complete response, partial response or progressive disease in these relapsed/refractory classical Hodgkin lymphoma patients. The data were produced by immunoSEQ multiplex PCR, yet TCRdb's version contains in-frame clones alone and is incomplete. The sample gives about 26,000 clones, roughly 68% of which show up once; about an eighth is in the top ten. Germline loops: CDR1 ENHRY, CDR2 SYGVKD. This CDR3 is built from 15 residues. V dropped 3 bases and J dropped 6; count of bases not matched to a gene: 9. Notes on this clone: Its antigen is as yet unknown.

J is TRBJ2-7 and V is TRBV10-3; 9 nucleotides match TRBD2. The input for sequencing was peripheral blood mononuclear cells (PBMCs), taken before the second cycle of nivolumab. The receptor's source is a human donor with classical Hodgkin lymphoma. The CDR3 nucleotides read TGTGCCATCAGTGAAGCGGGGGGCTACCCGGGCGAGCAGTACTTC. Translating it yields CAISEAGGYPGEQYF.